Below are 32 T cell receptor beta chains sequenced from a single sample in a study of blood T cell repertoires in COVID-19. Here immunoSEQ multiplex PCR was the method, and the copy in TCRdb shows in-frame clones only, minus some. The sample shows about 320,000 clones, just under 90% of them seen only once. Specimen: peripheral blood. The receptors shown here come from a woman in her twenties or thirties with COVID-19, enrolled during active disease.

CDR3 DNA sequence: TGTGCCAGCAGTTACACTAGCGGGGGCTCCAATGAGCAGTTCTTC. Amino acids: CASSYTSGGSNEQFF. This chain uses TRBV6-5 with TRBJ2-1; 11 nucleotides line up with TRBD2. Per germline, CDR1 MNHEY and CDR2 SVGAGI. The CDR3 runs 15 residues. V was pared by 2 bases and J by 6 bases, with 3 bases of the junction left unmatched.

This clone appeared once. The chain couples TRBV7-2 to TRBJ2-3; 7 nucleotides match TRBD2. V lost 5 bases, J lost 0 bases, and 8 bases stayed unmatched. Germline V gives CDR1 SGHTA, CDR2 FQGNSA. The CDR3 covers 16 residues. CDR3 nucleotides: TGTGCCAGCAGCCCCCGGGACTACCAAAGCACAGATACGCAGTATTTT. Translation gives CASSPRDYQSTDTQYF.

This clone was found once. This rearrangement joins TRBV10-2 to TRBJ2-1; 8 bases map to TRBD2. This CDR3 is built from 13 residues. Germline CDR1 reads WSHSY; CDR2 reads SAAADI. J lost 11 bases, V lost 6 bases, and 9 bases had no gene match. Written as DNA, the CDR3 is TGCGCCAGCAGAGAGAGTAGCGGGGAGAAGCAGTTCTTC. The encoded protein is CASRESSGEKQFF.

V is TRBV4-1 and J is TRBJ2-5, with D uncertain. Trimming took 0 bases from V and 1 from J, leaving 9 bases between them. This CDR3 contains 15 residues. From germline, CDR1 is MGHRA and CDR2 YSYEKL. The CDR3 here is CASSQDPQTQETQYF. The DNA for the CDR3 is TGCGCCAGCAGCCAAGATCCACAGACCCAAGAGACCCAGTACTTC.

V usage is TRBV18 and J usage is TRBJ1-2, with D perhaps TRBD1 (5 bases). The CDR3 sequence is 16 residues long. Per germline, CDR1 KGHSH and CDR2 LQKENI. Trimming took off 4 bases at V and 8 bases at J, with 23 bases between the two ends. CDR3 region: CASSRVTVDNMEGYTF. CDR3 nucleotides: TGTGCCAGCTCACGTGTGACAGTAGATAATATGGAAGGCTACACCTTC.

V gene TRBV5-1 combines with J gene TRBJ1-5; D unclear. CDR3 length: 13 amino acids. Germline V CDR1 and CDR2: SGHRS, YFSETQ. Trimming removed 0 bases at V and 4 bases at J, with 5 bases between. CDR3 in DNA: TGCGCCAGCAGCTTGGACGGGAATCAGCCCCAGCATTTT. Encoded protein: CASSLDGNQPQHF.

The J gene is TRBJ1-1, the V gene TRBV7-6; D is unclear. Trimming shortened V by 5 bases and J by 5 bases, and 9 bases separated the two germline ends. The CDR3 sequence is 12 residues long. Looked up from germline, CDR1 is SGHVS and CDR2 is FNYEAQ. The CDR3 protein is CASSPHGTEAFF. The CDR3 nucleotides are TGTGCCAGCAGCCCTCACGGGACTGAAGCTTTCTTT.

V gene TRBV5-1 combines with J gene TRBJ2-1, with 11 bases identical to TRBD2. The junction had 3 bases not matched to a gene; V was cut back by 2 bases and J by 8 bases. This CDR3 is 14 amino acids long. Germline-derived CDR1 and CDR2 are SGHRS and YFSETQ. CDR3 in DNA: TGCGCCAGCAGCTTTAGCGGGGGGGCCGATGAGCAGTTCTTC. Its protein is CASSFSGGADEQFF.

This rearrangement joins TRBV5-8 to TRBJ1-5; D call uncertain. CDR1 is SGHTS and CDR2 is YDEGEE in the germline V gene. V lost 3 bases to trimming and J lost 0 bases, with 10 bases between them. The CDR3 extends over 15 amino acids. The CDR3 loop reads CASSYRHLSNQPQHF. CDR3 DNA: TGTGCCAGCAGCTATAGACACCTTAGCAATCAGCCCCAGCATTTT.

This chain links TRBV5-4 with TRBJ1-1; D gene uncertain. V lost 4 bases, J lost 1 base, and 5 bases lay in between. The CDR3 is 12 residues long. Germline lookup yields CDR1 SGHNT and CDR2 YYREEE (reference sequence). The DNA for the CDR3 is TGTGCCAGCAGCGACAAGAACACTGAAGCTTTCTTT. Its translation: CASSDKNTEAFF. The full variable domain, with the rest looked up from reference TRBV5-4 and TRBJ1-1, is ETGVTQSPTHLIKTRGQQVTLRCSSQSGHNTVSWYQQALGQGPQFIFQYYREEENGRGNFPPRFSGLQFPNYSSELNVNALELDDSALYLCASSDKNTEAFFGQGTRLTVV.

The chain has TRBV11-2 and TRBJ2-5, with 9 bases aligning to TRBD1. From germline, CDR1 is SGHAT and CDR2 FQNNGV. After removal of 4 bases from V and 3 bases from J, the junction contained 6 bases not matched to a gene. This CDR3 contains 15 residues. CDR3 sequence: CASSSSGTGKETQYF. CDR3 nucleotide sequence: TGTGCCAGCAGCTCGTCCGGGACAGGGAAAGAGACCCAGTACTTC.

This chain links TRBV2 with TRBJ1-5; 11 nucleotides match TRBD1. CDR1 and CDR2 (germline): SNHLY, FYNNEI. This CDR3 is built from 18 residues. V dropped 4 bases and J dropped 2; count of bases not matched to a gene: 10. This CDR3 is CASSVSDRGRLGNQPQHF. The CDR3 DNA reads TGTGCCAGCAGTGTCTCGGACAGGGGGCGGTTGGGCAATCAGCCCCAGCATTTT.

This chain uses TRBV4-1 with TRBJ1-1, with TRBD1 matching 10 bases. The CDR3 is 15 amino acids. Germline V gene lookup returns CDR1 MGHRA and CDR2 YSYEKL. Trimming at V came to 7 bases and at J to 4 bases, leaving 9 bases not matched to a gene. The CDR3 DNA is TGCGCCAGCACCCTGGGACAGGGGATTGGCACTGAAGCTTTCTTT. Protein product: CASTLGQGIGTEAFF.

The rearrangement uses TRBV9 and TRBJ1-1; no definite D call. The germline CDR1 and CDR2 sequences are SGDLS and YYNGEE. Trimming cost V 4 bases and J 9 bases, with 10 bases left between them. This CDR3 is built from 11 residues. The CDR3 DNA is TGTGCCAGCAGCCCCTTGACTCAAGCTTTCTTT. Translation: CASSPLTQAFF.

The J gene is TRBJ1-1, the V gene TRBV6-1; D call uncertain. The CDR3 extends over 13 amino acids. Trimming cost V 1 base and J 11 bases, with 14 bases left between them. Germline CDR1 is MNHNS and CDR2 is SASEGT. The CDR3: CASSEGLSFGAFF. CDR3 coding DNA: TGTGCCAGCAGTGAAGGCTTGTCCTTCGGGGCTTTCTTT.

This chain joins TRBV4-2 and TRBJ2-7; TRBD2 matches at 7 bases. Germline V lookup: CDR1 LGHNA, CDR2 YNFKEQ. The V and J ends lost 0 bases and 3 bases, in that order; junction bases with no gene match: 11. This CDR3 has 17 amino acids. CDR3 sequence: CASSQDGPVGGIYEQYF. CDR3 coding DNA: TGTGCCAGCAGCCAAGATGGTCCTGTCGGGGGGATCTACGAGCAGTACTTC.

J is TRBJ1-2 and V is TRBV7-2, with D hard to call. Germline assignment: CDR1 SGHTA and CDR2 FQGNSA. The CDR3 sequence is 12 residues long. The V gene lost 3 bases and the J gene lost 3 bases, with 5 bases spanning the gap. DNA for the CDR3: TGTGCCAGCAGCTTGCGTGACTATGGCTACACCTTC. Translating gives CASSLRDYGYTF.

The V gene is TRBV6-5, the J gene TRBJ2-3, with 7 bases fitting TRBD2. This CDR3 is 13 amino acids long. V shed 4 bases, J shed 9 bases, and the junction held 7 bases outside the gene matches. In germline, CDR1 is MNHEY, CDR2 SVGAGI. CDR3 residues: CASSSPGLSTQYF. The CDR3 nucleotides read TGTGCCAGCAGTTCCCCGGGACTATCGACGCAGTATTTT.

The chain uses TRBV28 and TRBJ2-7; TRBD1 matches 8 bases. The CDR3 extends over 14 amino acids. CDR1 is MDHEN, CDR2 SYDVKM, per germline. For the CDR3, the DNA is TGTGCAACCATTCGATCCGGACAGGGATACGAGCAGTACTTC. It codes for CATIRSGQGYEQYF. The whole variable domain, filled in from reference TRBV28 and TRBJ2-7, reads DVKVTQSSRYLVKRTGEKVFLECVQDMDHENMFWYRQDPGLGLRLIYFSYDVKMKEKGDIPEGYSVSREKKERFSLILESASTNQTSMYLCATIRSGQGYEQYFGPGTRLTVT.

The CDR3 region is CASSQELAAYEQYF. CDR3 DNA sequence: TGTGCCAGCAGCCAAGAACTAGCGGCCTACGAGCAGTACTTC. The rearrangement links TRBV3-1 (or the pseudogene TRBV3-2) to TRBJ2-7; the match to TRBD2 covers 8 bases. V shed 0 bases, J shed 2 bases, and the junction held 0 bases outside the gene matches. This CDR3 comprises 14 residues. Germline V lookup: CDR1 LGHDT, CDR2 YNNKEL (reference sequence).

This chain links TRBV18 with TRBJ1-4; TRBD1 agrees at 7 bases. Trimming removed 3 bases from V and 8 bases from J; junction bases left unmatched: 9. Germline CDR1 reads KGHSH; CDR2 reads LQKENI. The CDR3 is made up of 15 amino acids. CDR3 coding DNA: TGTGCCAGCTCACCGGACAGACAGGGATGGGAAAAACTGTTTTTT. This encodes CASSPDRQGWEKLFF.

The chain links TRBV27 to TRBJ1-5; TRBD1 is a possible D gene (6 bases). Germline V lookup: CDR1 MNHEY, CDR2 SMNVEV (reference sequence). The CDR3 loop spans 16 amino acids. Trimming removed 0 bases from V and 6 bases from J, with 15 bases in between. DNA for the CDR3: TGTGCCAGCAGTTTATCGGGCAGGGGTGGGGGTCAGCCCCAGCATTTT. As protein: CASSLSGRGGGQPQHF.

The chain has TRBV4-1 and TRBJ2-7; perhaps TRBD1 as D (6 bases). V lost 5 bases to trimming and J lost 0 bases, with 14 bases between them. This CDR3 spans 15 amino acids. The germline V gene has CDR1 MGHRA and CDR2 YSYEKL. The CDR3, as DNA: TGCGCCAGCAGCAACCCCGGACAGAGCTCCTACGAGCAGTACTTC. Protein product: CASSNPGQSSYEQYF.

The chain carries TRBV5-1 and TRBJ1-1; D is undetermined. This CDR3 contains 13 residues. V lost 7 bases to trimming and J lost 0 bases, with 10 bases between them. CDR1 SGHRS and CDR2 YFSETQ come from the germline V gene. DNA of the CDR3: TGCGCCAGCGTGGCGGGGATGAACACTGAAGCTTTCTTT. It yields the protein CASVAGMNTEAFF.

DNA for the CDR3: TGTGCCAGCAGCGGACAGGACAGGGTTGCTACTTCACCCCTCCACTTT. Translation: CASSGQDRVATSPLHF. The rearrangement uses TRBV7-8 and TRBJ1-6; 8 bases match TRBD1. V shed 5 bases and J 9 bases; nucleotides not matched to a gene: 12. CDR1 and CDR2 from the germline V gene are SGHVS and FQNEAQ. This CDR3 region has 16 residues.

The rearrangement links TRBV6-2 or TRBV6-3 to TRBJ2-1, with 15 bases lining up with TRBD2. CDR1 is MNHEY and CDR2 is SVGEGT in the germline V gene. The CDR3 totals 16 residues. Trimming removed 6 bases from V and 6 bases from J; junction bases left unmatched: 6. The CDR3 nucleotides are TGTGCCAGCAGCAGGACTAGCGGGGGGGCGTTCAATGAGCAGTTCTTC. Its protein is CASSRTSGGAFNEQFF.

V usage is TRBV19 and J usage is TRBJ1-6; TRBD1 matches 7 bases. The V segment lost 3 bases and the J segment 7 bases; nucleotides outside the gene matches: 3. Germline V CDR1 and CDR2: LNHDA, SQIVND (reference sequence). This CDR3 contains 14 residues. Here the CDR3 reads CASSIGTANSPLHF. As DNA, the CDR3 is TGTGCCAGTAGTATCGGGACAGCCAATTCACCCCTCCACTTT.

This clone was seen ten or more times. V and J are TRBV19 and TRBJ1-1; D gene unclear. CDR3 length equals 13 residues. Germline V gene sequence: CDR1 LNHDA, CDR2 SQIVND (reference sequence). Trimming pared 4 bases from V and 8 bases from J, leaving 14 bases between. This CDR3 is CASSTLSREEAFF. The CDR3 DNA is TGTGCCAGTAGTACCCTATCCCGGGAAGAAGCTTTCTTT.

The J gene is TRBJ1-1, the V gene TRBV10-3, with D perhaps matching TRBD1 (6 bases). This CDR3 contains 14 residues. The V end lost 6 bases, the J end lost 1 base, and 12 bases lay between the germline ends. Germline CDR1 and CDR2: ENHRY and SYGVKD. The CDR3 nucleotides are TGTGCCATCAGCCTTCAGGGGAGGAACACTGAAGCTTTCTTT. Translating gives CAISLQGRNTEAFF.

This clone was observed a few times. The chain combines TRBV9 with TRBJ2-1, with no clear D. V was shortened by 0 bases and J by 12 bases, with 10 bases between the two germline ends. The CDR3 extends over 12 amino acids. The germline V gene has CDR1 SGDLS and CDR2 YYNGEE. CDR3 bases: TGTGCCAGCAGCGTAGATCGGGTAGTGCAGTTCTTC. Translation gives CASSVDRVVQFF.

The chain joins TRBV19 to TRBJ1-1; D may be TRBD1 (5 bases). The V gene lost 2 bases and the J gene lost 8 bases, with 9 bases spanning the gap. Germline V gene sequence: CDR1 LNHDA, CDR2 SQIVND (reference sequence). This CDR3 comprises 12 residues. The CDR3: CASSIYRTEAFF. Here the CDR3 DNA reads TGTGCCAGTAGTATATACAGGACCGAAGCTTTCTTT.

The CDR3 is CASSSTTSFGTGGRGYTF. The CDR3 nucleotides are TGTGCCAGCAGCTCCACAACAAGCTTCGGGACAGGGGGCAGAGGCTACACCTTC. This chain uses TRBV11-2 with TRBJ1-2, with 12 bases fitting TRBD1. Germline lookup yields CDR1 SGHAT and CDR2 FQNNGV. V lost 4 bases, J lost 8 bases, and 17 bases stayed unmatched. This CDR3 has 18 residues.